Below are 20 T cell receptor beta chains sequenced from a single sample in a study of patients and donors after allogeneic stem cell transplantation. TCRdb re-called the RT-PCR reads with MiXCR, one entry per CDR3 protein. The table records 200,000 to 250,000 distinct CDR3 sequences, 13% to 15% of them present only once. Specimen: blood, either unsorted or a sorted T cell fraction (not recorded which). These receptors were taken from a human donor who was either an allogeneic HSCT recipient or a stem cell or donor lymphocyte infusion donor (not recorded which). It is not recorded whose cells these are; they may come from a transplant donor.

A few counts support this clonotype. The chain carries TRBV20-1 and TRBJ2-3; 7 bases are shared with TRBD2. CDR3 length: 18 residues. CDR1 and CDR2 (germline): DFQATT, SNEGSKA (reference sequence). After removal of 3 bases from V and 0 bases from J, the junction contained 15 bases not matched to a gene. The CDR3: CSASALGDRGESTDTQYF. The DNA for the CDR3 is TGCAGTGCTAGTGCCCTCGGGGATCGGGGGGAGAGCACAGATACGCAGTATTTT.

The chain recombines TRBV6-6 with TRBJ2-7; D gene uncertain. The ends were cut back, 5 bases at V and 1 base at J, with 9 bases in the middle. CDR1 and CDR2 (germline): MNHNY, SVGAGI (reference sequence). This CDR3 is built from 13 residues. The CDR3 DNA follows: TGTGCCAGCAGTCGTGTTCGGTCCTACGAGCAGTACTTC. Its translation is CASSRVRSYEQYF.

The DNA for the CDR3 is TGTGCCATCGGTAGAGGGGAGGTGGGGACCCAGTACTTC. The encoded protein is CAIGRGEVGTQYF. The chain carries TRBV10-3 and TRBJ2-5, with D perhaps TRBD2 (6 bases). This CDR3 spans 13 amino acids. V was clipped by 8 bases and J by 7 bases, with 17 bases between them. Germline CDR1 is ENHRY and CDR2 is SYGVKD.

This sequence joins TRBV5-1 and TRBJ2-6, with a possible D match to TRBD1 (6 bases). Trimming removed 0 bases at V and 0 bases at J, with 13 bases between. Germline CDR1 reads SGHRS; CDR2 reads YFSETQ. This CDR3 is 18 amino acids long. CDR3 bases: TGCGCCAGCAGCTTGGATCACAGGGTCGGCTCTGGGGCCAACGTCCTGACTTTC. Translation: CASSLDHRVGSGANVLTF.

The chain joins TRBV4-3 to TRBJ2-5; TRBD2 matches at 7 bases. The J segment lost 9 bases and the V segment lost 0 bases, leaving 1 base of the junction unmatched. CDR3 length: 12 amino acids. Germline V gene data show CDR1 as LGHNA and CDR2 as YSLEER. CDR3 in DNA: TGCGCCAGCAGCCAAGAGGGGGGGGCCCAGTACTTC. Its protein is CASSQEGGAQYF.

This clonotype has at least ten counts. This chain uses TRBV24-1 with TRBJ2-1; 10 nucleotides align to TRBD1. After removal of 3 bases from V and 4 bases from J, the junction contained 8 bases not matched to a gene. Germline CDR1 KGHDR, CDR2 SFDVKD. The CDR3 length is 17 residues. This CDR3 reads CATSDPKGDRGYNEQFF. The CDR3, as DNA: TGTGCCACCAGTGATCCTAAGGGGGACAGGGGTTACAATGAGCAGTTCTTC.

This clonotype was counted between two and nine times. J is TRBJ2-7 and V is TRBV7-9, with D possibly matching TRBD2 (6 bases). V was clipped by 0 bases and J by 2 bases, with 17 bases between them. The CDR3 is made up of 17 amino acids. CDR1 SEHNR and CDR2 FQNEAQ come from the germline V gene (reference sequence). CDR3 region: CASSLASGVRTAYEQYF. Here the CDR3 DNA reads TGTGCCAGCAGCTTAGCTTCGGGGGTCAGAACAGCCTACGAGCAGTACTTC. The variable domain in full, with the rest retrieved from reference TRBV7-9 and TRBJ2-7, is DTGVSQNPRHKITKRGQNVTFRCDPISEHNRLYWYRQTLGQGPEFLTYFQNEAQLEKSRLLSDRFSAERPKGSFSTLEIQRTEQGDSAMYLCASSLASGVRTAYEQYFGPGTRLTVT.

This chain connects TRBV6-2 or TRBV6-3 to TRBJ2-4; TRBD2 matches 7 bases. Germline V gene sequence: CDR1 MNHEY, CDR2 SVGEGT. V trimming: 5 bases; J trimming: 1 base; junction bases outside the gene matches: 11. The CDR3 totals 17 residues. DNA of the CDR3: TGTGCCAGCAGTAAACACGCGAAACTAGCGGCCAAAAACATTCAGTACTTC. Amino acid sequence: CASSKHAKLAAKNIQYF.

In this sample, this clonotype turned up many times. V gene TRBV12-3 or TRBV12-4 combines with J gene TRBJ1-2; D remains ambiguous. The CDR3 loop spans 14 amino acids. Trimming left V 2 bases short and J 7 bases short, with 14 bases between. CDR3 DNA sequence: TGTGCCAGCAGTTTATGGGGATCAGCGGGTGGCTACACCTTC. Amino acid sequence: CASSLWGSAGGYTF.

J is TRBJ2-1 and V is TRBV7-8; 13 positions match TRBD2. V was clipped by 5 bases and J by 6 bases; unmatched bases: 7. This CDR3 has 16 residues. The germline V gene encodes CDR1 SGHVS and CDR2 FQNEAQ. The CDR3 sequence is CASSLGGTSGTNEQFF. As DNA, the CDR3 is TGTGCCAGCAGCCTAGGGGGGACTAGCGGGACCAATGAGCAGTTCTTC.

This clonotype has a handful of counts. This sequence joins TRBV2 and TRBJ2-5; TRBD2 agrees at 7 bases. Per germline, CDR1 SNHLY and CDR2 FYNNEI. The junction had 8 bases not matched to a gene; V was cut back by 2 bases and J by 2 bases. The CDR3 consists of 16 residues. Written as DNA, the CDR3 is TGTGCCAGCAGTGAAATGGCCCCCGGGGGGCAAGAGACCCAGTACTTC. This translates into CASSEMAPGGQETQYF.

This clonotype was counted at least ten times. This chain links TRBV2 with TRBJ1-6, with 7 bases lining up with TRBD1. The germline gives CDR1 SNHLY, CDR2 FYNNEI. The CDR3 has 12 amino acids. V was clipped by 9 bases and J by 8 bases; unmatched bases: 4. CDR3 loop: CASDREDSPLHF. Here the CDR3 DNA reads TGTGCCAGTGACAGGGAGGATTCACCCCTCCACTTT.

The rearrangement joins TRBV20-1 to TRBJ2-7, with TRBD2 matching 8 bases. The CDR3 contains 14 residues. Germline CDR1 and CDR2: DFQATT and SNEGSKA (reference sequence). V lost 6 bases and J lost 3; bases outside the gene matches: 10. The CDR3 protein is CSASGSGRSYEQYF. In DNA, the CDR3 is TGCAGTGCCAGCGGGAGTGGTCGAAGCTACGAGCAGTACTTC.

The sample holds many counts of this clonotype. The V call is TRBV12-3 or TRBV12-4, the J call TRBJ1-2, with D unresolved. V shed 3 bases and J shed 7 bases, with 15 bases lying between them. The CDR3 extends over 14 amino acids. The CDR3, as DNA: TGTGCCAGCAGTTTCGGAAGGACGGGTGGTGGCTACACCTTC. Translating gives CASSFGRTGGGYTF.

This clonotype was counted a single time. The chain is built from TRBV6-1 and TRBJ2-5; perhaps TRBD1 as D (6 bases). With 8 bases removed from V and 1 base from J, the gap between germline ends came to 17 bases. Germline lookup yields CDR1 MNHNS and CDR2 SASEGT. The CDR3 extends over 15 amino acids. The CDR3 reads CASEGSGAFQETQYF. CDR3 DNA: TGTGCCAGCGAGGGGTCAGGGGCCTTCCAAGAGACCCAGTACTTC.

The chain combines TRBV11-3 with TRBJ1-4; no clear D gene. With 4 bases removed from V and 8 bases from J, the gap between germline ends came to 17 bases. Germline assignment: CDR1 SGHNT and CDR2 YENEEA. The CDR3 has 15 residues. The CDR3 nucleotides are TGTGCCAGCAGCTCCTCAAAACTGGGTGGAGAAAAACTGTTTTTT. It yields the protein CASSSSKLGGEKLFF.

The chain employs TRBV7-2 and TRBJ1-1; maybe TRBD1 (6 bases). The germline gives CDR1 SGHTA, CDR2 FQGNSA. The CDR3 consists of 15 residues. Trimming removed 5 bases from V and 6 bases from J, with 19 bases in between. The CDR3 DNA reads as TGTGCCAGCAGCCTTGAAAGGGGGACAAAGTCTGAAGCTTTCTTT. It specifies CASSLERGTKSEAFF.

At least ten counts were recorded for this clonotype. CDR3 bases: TGCGCCAGCAGCCCTGGACAGATAGGAAACACCATATATTTT. It encodes CASSPGQIGNTIYF. This chain joins TRBV5-1 and TRBJ1-3; weak D call: TRBD1 (6 bases). Between the trimmed V and J ends, which lost 4 bases and 4 bases, there was a span of 12 bases. There are 14 residues in the CDR3. Germline V gives CDR1 SGHRS, CDR2 YFSETQ.

At least ten counts were recorded for this clonotype. V usage is TRBV2 and J usage is TRBJ2-5, with D perhaps being TRBD1 or TRBD2 (6 bases each). Trimming stripped 7 bases from V and 0 bases from J, with 15 bases between. From germline, CDR1 is SNHLY and CDR2 FYNNEI. This CDR3 has 15 residues. CDR3 in DNA: TGTGCCAGCAAGCTTTCGGGGGACAACCAAGAGACCCAGTACTTC. Residues: CASKLSGDNQETQYF.

This clonotype came up many times. This chain links TRBV29-1 with TRBJ1-4, with TRBD1 matching 10 bases. J was trimmed by 7 bases and V by 6 bases; bases with no gene match: 5. The CDR3 totals 13 residues. Germline V gives CDR1 SQVTM, CDR2 ANQGSEA. The CDR3 protein is CSVAGTGAEKLFF. The CDR3 coding sequence is TGCAGCGTCGCCGGGACAGGGGCTGAAAAACTGTTTTTT. Together with reference TRBV29-1 and TRBJ1-4, the CDR3 gives the full variable domain: SAVISQKPSRDICQRGTSLTIQCQVDSQVTMMFWYRQQPGQSLTLIATANQGSEATYESGFVIDKFPISRPNLTFSTLTVSNMSPEDSSIYLCSVAGTGAEKLFFGSGTQLSVL.